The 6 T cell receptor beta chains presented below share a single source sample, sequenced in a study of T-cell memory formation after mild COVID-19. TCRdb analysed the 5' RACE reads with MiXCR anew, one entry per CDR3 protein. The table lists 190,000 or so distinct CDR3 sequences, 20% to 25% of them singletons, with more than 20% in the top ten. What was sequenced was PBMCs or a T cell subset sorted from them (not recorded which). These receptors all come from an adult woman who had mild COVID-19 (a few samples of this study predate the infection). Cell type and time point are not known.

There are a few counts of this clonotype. CDR3 region: CASSEGQGFSTDTQYF. CDR3 sequence (DNA): TGTGCCAGCAGTGAGGGGCAGGGGTTTAGCACAGATACGCAGTATTTT. The chain employs TRBV2 and TRBJ2-3, with a possible D match to TRBD1 (6 bases). CDR1 is SNHLY and CDR2 is FYNNEI in the germline V gene. This CDR3 spans 16 amino acids. V was pared by 3 bases and J by 0 bases, with 13 bases between.

CDR3: CASRDTDRVDTEAFF. In DNA, the CDR3 is TGTGCCAGCAGGGATACGGACAGGGTGGACACTGAAGCTTTCTTT. J is TRBJ1-1 and V is TRBV6-5; 8 nucleotides agree with TRBD1. The junction had 9 bases not matched to a gene; V was cut back by 6 bases and J by 3 bases. Germline CDR1 is MNHEY and CDR2 is SVGAGI. CDR3 length: 15 residues.

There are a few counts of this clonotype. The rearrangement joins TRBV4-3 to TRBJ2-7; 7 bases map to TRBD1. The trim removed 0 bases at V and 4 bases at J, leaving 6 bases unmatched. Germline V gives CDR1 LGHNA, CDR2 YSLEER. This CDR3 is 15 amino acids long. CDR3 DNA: TGCGCCAGCAGCCAAGACAAGGGGGCACTTTACGAGCAGTACTTC. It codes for CASSQDKGALYEQYF.

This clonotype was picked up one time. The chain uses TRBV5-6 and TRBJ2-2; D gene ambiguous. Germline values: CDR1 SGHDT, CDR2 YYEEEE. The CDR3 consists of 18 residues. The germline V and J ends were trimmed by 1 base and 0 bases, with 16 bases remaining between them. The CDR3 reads CASSLTVRVFTNTGELFF. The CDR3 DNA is TGTGCCAGCAGCTTGACGGTCAGAGTTTTTACGAACACCGGGGAGCTGTTTTTT.

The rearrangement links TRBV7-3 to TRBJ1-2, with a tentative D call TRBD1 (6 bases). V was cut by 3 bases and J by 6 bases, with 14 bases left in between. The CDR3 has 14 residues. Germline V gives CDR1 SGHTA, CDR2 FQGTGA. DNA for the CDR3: TGTGCCAGCAGCTTCCAACCGCCAGGGGATGGCTACACCTTC. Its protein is CASSFQPPGDGYTF.

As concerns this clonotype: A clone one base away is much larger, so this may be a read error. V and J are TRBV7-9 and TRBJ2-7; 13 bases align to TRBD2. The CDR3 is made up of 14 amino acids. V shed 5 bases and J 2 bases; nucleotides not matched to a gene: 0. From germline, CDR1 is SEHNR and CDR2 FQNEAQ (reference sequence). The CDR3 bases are TGTGCCAGCAGCGGGACTAGCGGGACCTACGAGCAGTACTTC. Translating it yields CASSGTSGTYEQYF.